This T cell receptor (beta chain) was sequenced in a study of T cell repertoires in cytomegalovirus infection. Study information: Indicated by public TCR beta signatures were CMV infection and matching HLA type.

Notes on this clonotype: Its matching antigen is unknown.

General study findings and limits: Dominating the ex vivo response were TCR beta clonotypes that were CMV-specific and HLA-C-restricted. Cumulated frequencies of public TCR beta families served to identify carriers of CMV plus the relevant HLA.

In TCRdb, the reads were re-called with MiXCR into one record per CDR3 protein. Here the sample spans approximately 150,000 distinct CDR3 sequences, about 6.1% being singletons. The V end was cut by 1 base, the J end by 3 bases, with 4 bases between. Looked up from germline, CDR1 is SNHLY and CDR2 is FYNNEI. This CDR3 is built from 12 residues. Sequenced sample: PBMCs. The TCR comes from a human donor in good health (CMV status not recorded). Some clones in this sample may be carry-over from other donors' samples. The chain is built from TRBV2 and TRBJ2-7, with D uncertain. CDR3 in DNA: TGTGCCAGCAGTGAAGGGGACTACGAGCAGTACTTC. Its translation: CASSEGDYEQYF.